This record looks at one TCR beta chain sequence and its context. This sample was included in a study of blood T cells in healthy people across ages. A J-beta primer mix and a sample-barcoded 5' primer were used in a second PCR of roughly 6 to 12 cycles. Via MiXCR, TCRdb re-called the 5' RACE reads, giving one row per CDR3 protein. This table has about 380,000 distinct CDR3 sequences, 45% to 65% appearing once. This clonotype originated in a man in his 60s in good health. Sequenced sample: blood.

CDR3 in amino acids: CSARDASGGFGEQFF. In DNA, the CDR3 is TGCAGTGCTAGAGACGCTAGCGGGGGCTTCGGGGAGCAGTTCTTC. The gene calls are TRBV20-1 and TRBJ2-1; 10 bases match TRBD2. Germline-derived CDR1 and CDR2 are DFQATT and SNEGSKA (reference sequence). V dropped 0 bases and J dropped 10; count of bases not matched to a gene: 9. The CDR3 totals 15 residues.